The entry that follows covers one T cell receptor beta chain sequence. It has no known antigen specificity. No base qualities exist here, and no much larger clone lies one base off it. The data are from a study of precursors of human CD4 cytotoxic T cells (dated by TCRdb to the late 2010s). For the wider study: CD4+ memory subsets from 14 to 15 donors in total were covered by the bulk TCR-seq analysis. TCR-seq analysis of roughly 15 donors yielded TCRalpha and TCRbeta chain sequences (table S7). General study outcomes and caveats: The limitation that the direction of differentiation between precursor and effector cells cannot be definitively established by a human observational design was noted by the authors. Only 13 of the 14 donors were included in some bulk TCR-seq comparisons, which suggests that not every subset was available for every donor. More restricted TCR repertoires, with lower diversity and more expanded clonotypes, were shown by IL-7Rhigh and IL-7R- TEMRA subsets than by TCM and TEM subsets. A larger fraction of IL-7Rhigh TEMRA clonotypes than of TEM or TCM clonotypes was made up of expanded effector clonotypes.

Bulk UMI-based TCR sequencing was performed on four sorted CD4+ memory subsets (TCM, TEM, IL-7Rhigh TEMRA, IL-7R- TEMRA) to test a precursor-effector relationship among CD4 cytotoxic T cells. Cells were obtained from peripheral blood mononuclear cells that had been isolated from human blood. The CDR3 spans 14 residues, from the cysteine through the phenylalanine. Kept here is only the CDR3 DNA, which spans 42 bases and is read in frame from base 1. From a lookup of the germline V gene, CDR1 and CDR2 are SGHRS and YFSETQ. V lost 5 bases and J lost 11 bases, and the count of bases not matched to a germline gene is 6. The sequencer listed for this sample is Illumina MiSeq. The study's processing was this. To quantify repertoire diversity, the Shannon-Wiener index was calculated using VDJtools. A TCRbeta clonotype counted as expanded if its clonotype frequency was 3 or higher. Using fastp trimming at Q25 and MiXCR clonotype assembly, TCRdb reanalyzed the public sequencing data and kept in-frame beta chains. Under each unique CDR3 protein, matching rows form one entry showing the most common genes and DNA. None of the V and J calls come from the authors' own analysis; TCRdb made them. This sample lists 400 to 500 distinct CDR3 sequences; roughly 16% were detected once. The ten top clones hold roughly 20% of the sample.

This receptor chain uses TRBV5-1 and TRBJ2-1, and 14 junction bases match TRBD2. This TCR was sampled from a human donor in good health. What was sequenced was memory CD4+ T cells from blood (PBMCs). The CDR3 reads as follows: CASRKGTSGRKQFF. The bases are TGCGCCAGCAGGAAGGGGACTAGCGGGAGAAAGCAGTTCTTC.